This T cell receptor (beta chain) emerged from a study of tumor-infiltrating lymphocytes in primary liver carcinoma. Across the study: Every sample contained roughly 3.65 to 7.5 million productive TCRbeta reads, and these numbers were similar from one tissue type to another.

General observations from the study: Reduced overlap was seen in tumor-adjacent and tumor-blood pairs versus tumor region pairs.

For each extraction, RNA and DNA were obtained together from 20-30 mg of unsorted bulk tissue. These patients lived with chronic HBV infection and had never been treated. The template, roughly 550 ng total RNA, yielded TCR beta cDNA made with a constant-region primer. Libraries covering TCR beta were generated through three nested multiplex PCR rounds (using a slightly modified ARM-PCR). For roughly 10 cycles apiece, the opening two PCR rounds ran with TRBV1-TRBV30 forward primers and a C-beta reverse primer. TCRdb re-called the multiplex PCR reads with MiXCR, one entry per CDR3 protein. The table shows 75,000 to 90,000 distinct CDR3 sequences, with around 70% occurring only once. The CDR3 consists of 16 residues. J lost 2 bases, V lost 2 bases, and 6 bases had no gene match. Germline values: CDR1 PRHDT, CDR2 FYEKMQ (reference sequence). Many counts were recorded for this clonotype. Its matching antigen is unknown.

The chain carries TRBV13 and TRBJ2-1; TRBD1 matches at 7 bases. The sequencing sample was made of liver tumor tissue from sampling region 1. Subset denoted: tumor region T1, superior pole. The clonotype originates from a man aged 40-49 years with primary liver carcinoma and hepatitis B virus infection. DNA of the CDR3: TGTGCCAGCAGCTTACCCACAGGGGACCCCTACAATGAGCAGTTCTTC. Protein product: CASSLPTGDPYNEQFF.